This note documents a single TCR beta chain sequence. Its antigen remains unidentified. These data belong to a study of CD4 T cells in relation to SARS-CoV-2 and coronaviruses. In the study overall: PBMCs were cultured with antigen for roughly nine days before TCR beta sequencing. Controls used an HIV-1 Nef peptide pool or no peptide.

TCRdb keeps only in-frame clones here, not all; method: immunoSEQ multiplex PCR. The top ten clones hold over 20% of a sample with some 19,000 clones, 75% to 85% of them seen once. CD4+ T cells from unexposed donors were obtained before the COVID-19 pandemic (2011-2018). CD4+ T cells were isolated from the cells after 10 days of culture. Trimming took 1 base from V and 6 from J, leaving 13 bases between them. The CDR3 totals 14 residues. CDR1 and CDR2 (germline): SEHNR, FQNEAQ (reference sequence). The chain has TRBV7-9 and TRBJ2-7, with TRBD2 as a possible D gene (6 bases). This clonotype was sampled from a human donor in good health. Sequenced sample: CD4+ T cells from PBMCs, cultured in vitro. The CDR3 protein is CASSLVGGIGEQYF. The CDR3 DNA follows: TGTGCCAGCAGCTTAGTCGGGGGTATCGGCGAGCAGTACTTC.